This T cell receptor beta chain was documented in a study of graft-versus-host responses after intestinal transplantation. Study-wide context: Each patient got anti-thymocyte globulin induction, then tacrolimus and steroids for around 3 years. Findings and caveats of the study: Recipient marrow showed GvH clones, some seen first in ileum or blood.

Profiling relied on immunoSEQ multiplex PCR, and the TCRdb table lists in-frame clones only, not all of them. Among roughly 80,000 clones listed, more than 75% were seen once. CDR3 length: 17 residues. Germline V gives CDR1 SGHNT, CDR2 YYREEE (reference sequence). J was trimmed by 6 bases and V by 4 bases; bases with no gene match: 15. A note on this clone: The antigen is not known.

J is TRBJ2-1 and V is TRBV5-4; 8 bases fit TRBD2. The receptor's source is a human donor who was the organ donor for an intestinal transplant. The source material was unstimulated CD8+ T cells sorted from spleen or lymph node cells, sampled before transplant. This chain's CDR3 is CASSRPSGSGLVNEQFF. CDR3 DNA: TGTGCCAGCAGCCGCCCTAGCGGGTCCGGGCTGGTCAATGAGCAGTTCTTC. Complete variable domain (other parts from reference TRBV5-4 and TRBJ2-1): ETGVTQSPTHLIKTRGQQVTLRCSSQSGHNTVSWYQQALGQGPQFIFQYYREEENGRGNFPPRFSGLQFPNYSSELNVNALELDDSALYLCASSRPSGSGLVNEQFFGPGTRLTVL.